These T cell receptor beta chains were read from a single sample in a study of blood T cell repertoires in COVID-19. Sequencing was performed with immunoSEQ multiplex PCR; in TCRdb, only in-frame clones are kept and a portion is missing. Among tens of thousands of clones listed, approximately 85% were seen once. Sample: peripheral blood. The origin of the receptors is a man older than 75 with acute or convalescent COVID-19. CDR3s include the opening cysteine and the closing phenylalanine or tryptophan. The D gene is left open where the match is weak. Expanded clones get a size class; other rows say once, few or many, or leave the size out.

.,TRBJ1-1,TRBV10-3,.,TGTGCCATCAGTGACCCTAACAGGGCCGGTGAAGCTTTCTTT,CAISDPNRAGEAFF
.,TRBJ2-7,TRBV7-2,TRBD1,TGTGCCAGCAGCCGGGACAGAACCGCCTACGAGCAGTACTTC,CASSRDRTAYEQYF
.,TRBJ2-2,TRBV28,TRBD2,TGTGCCAGCAGCGGAACCGGGACTAGCATAACCGGGGAGCTGTTTTTT,CASSGTGTSITGELFF
.,TRBJ2-7,TRBV6-5,.,TGTGCCAGCAGCCCCGGGGGGCAGTACGAGCAGTACTTC,CASSPGGQYEQYF
once,TRBJ1-2,TRBV28,.,TGTGCCAGCAGTTTAGGACTGGGGGGTGGTGGCTACACCTTC,CASSLGLGGGGYTF
.,TRBJ1-4,TRBV24-1,.,TGTGCCACCAGTGAAGGCACAGGAACTAATGAAAAACTGTTTTTT,CATSEGTGTNEKLFF
.,TRBJ1-2,TRBV28,TRBD1,TGTGCCAGTAACACAGGGGGCGCGGGGCCAACTAACTATGGCTACACCTTC,CASNTGGAGPTNYGYTF
.,TRBJ1-1,TRBV7-9,.,TGTGCCAGCAGTTCTGTCTACACTGAAGCTTTCTTT,CASSSVYTEAFF
.,TRBJ1-2,TRBV18,TRBD1,TGTGCCAGCTCACCCAAAATGCAGGGGGTAGGTAACTATGGCTACACCTTC,CASSPKMQGVGNYGYTF
.,TRBJ1-2,TRBV19,.,TGTGCCAGTAGTAGCCGGACAGTCTATGGCTACACCTTC,CASSSRTVYGYTF
.,TRBJ2-1,TRBV7-7,TRBD1,TGTGCCAGCAGCCCAGGGACTAGGGACAGGGGGGGCAATGAGCAGTTCTTC,CASSPGTRDRGGNEQFF
.,TRBJ2-7,TRBV27,.,TGTGCCAGCAGTTTGCCGGGATACGAGCAGTACTTC,CASSLPGYEQYF
.,TRBJ2-7,TRBV10-2,TRBD1,TGCGCCAGCACCCGGGACAGGGCCTACGAGCAGTACTTC,CASTRDRAYEQYF
.,TRBJ2-3,TRBV7-2,.,TGTGCCAGCAGCTTAAGGGGGGGCCCCCGCGACACAGATACGCAGTATTTT,CASSLRGGPRDTDTQYF
.,TRBJ2-1,TRBV6-2/TRBV6-3,.,TGTGCCAGCAGTCAACAGGGAAATGAGCAGTTCTTC,CASSQQGNEQFF
.,TRBJ2-7,TRBV9,TRBD2,TGTGCCAGCAGCAGGCGGGGGGGGGAGCAGTACTTC,CASSRRGGEQYF
.,TRBJ2-7,TRBV28,TRBD2,TGTGCCAGCCTATCTAGCGGCCCCTACGAGCAGTACTTC,CASLSSGPYEQYF
once,TRBJ2-1,TRBV7-9,.,TGTGCCAGCAGACGTGGGGCGGTCGATGAGCAGTTCTTC,CASRRGAVDEQFF
.,TRBJ1-5,TRBV7-2,TRBD1,TGTGCCAGCAGCTACAGGGGGCAGGGTCAGCCCCAGCATTTT,CASSYRGQGQPQHF
.,TRBJ2-7,TRBV10-1,TRBD2,TGCGCCAGCAGTGAATCTGGGACTAGCGCTGGCGAGCAGTACTTC,CASSESGTSAGEQYF
.,TRBJ2-1,TRBV29-1,TRBD1,TGCAGCGTTGGAACTCGACAGGGGGCGCACAATGAGCAGTTCTTC,CSVGTRQGAHNEQFF
few,TRBJ1-2,TRBV6-5,TRBD1,TGTGCCAGCACCAGAGGACAGGGGAATGGCTACACCTTC,CASTRGQGNGYTF
.,TRBJ2-5,TRBV9,TRBD1,TGTGCCAGCAGCGTAGCTGTTAGGGGGCTGCAAGAGACCCAGTACTTC,CASSVAVRGLQETQYF
.,TRBJ1-2,TRBV27,.,TGTGCCAGCAGTTTCACAGTGAACTATGGCTACACCTTC,CASSFTVNYGYTF
.,TRBJ1-1,TRBV3-1/TRBV3-2,.,TGTGCCAGCAGAGCCCGGGAGGTTTTGGGCACTGAAGCTTTCTTT,CASRAREVLGTEAFF
.,TRBJ2-2,TRBV5-5,.,TGTGCCAGCAGCCGACCTAGCGAGGCGACCGGGGAGCTGTTTTTT,CASSRPSEATGELFF
.,TRBJ1-3,TRBV2,TRBD1,TGTGCCAGCAGCGATACAGGGGACGGAAACACCATATATTTT,CASSDTGDGNTIYF
.,TRBJ2-1,TRBV11-1,TRBD2,TGTGCCAGCAGCGCGGGGGGGGCCAATGAGCAGTTCTTC,CASSAGGANEQFF
once,TRBJ1-2,TRBV25-1,.,TGTGCCAGCAGCCAGGGTAACTATGGCTACACCTTC,CASSQGNYGYTF
.,TRBJ1-1,TRBV18,TRBD1,TGTGCCAGCTCACCACCTTGGGGGACAGTGAACACTGAAGCTTTCTTT,CASSPPWGTVNTEAFF
.,TRBJ1-6,TRBV9,.,TGTGCCAGCAGCCCCCGTAATTCACCCCTCCACTTT,CASSPRNSPLHF
.,TRBJ2-5,TRBV10-3,.,TGTGCCATCAGTGATCGGCGGTCCCAAGAGACCCAGTACTTC,CAISDRRSQETQYF
.,TRBJ1-4,TRBV4-3,TRBD1,TGCGCCAGCAGCCTGCGGCGGACAGGGAATGAAAAACTGTTTTTT,CASSLRRTGNEKLFF
.,TRBJ2-7,TRBV5-4,TRBD1,TGTGCCAGCAGCCTGACAGGGGTCGACGAGCAGTACTTC,CASSLTGVDEQYF
.,TRBJ1-6,TRBV28,.,TGTGCCAGCAGGGACTACGTGTCACCCCTCCACTTT,CASRDYVSPLHF
.,TRBJ2-7,TRBV5-1,TRBD1,TGCGCCAGCAGCTTGCGCGCAGGGGGCGAGGACGAGCAGTACTTC,CASSLRAGGEDEQYF
few,TRBJ1-1,TRBV19,.,TGTGCCAGTAGAAGGGAAGGGGCCCCGAACACTGAAGCTTTCTTT,CASRREGAPNTEAFF
.,TRBJ1-2,TRBV9,TRBD1,TGTGCCAGCAGCGTAGTGGGGGCAGGGGGCCATGGCTACACCTTC,CASSVVGAGGHGYTF
.,TRBJ2-7,TRBV29-1,.,TGCAGCGTCCGGGGACTCGACGGTTCTGACGAGCAGTACTTC,CSVRGLDGSDEQYF
.,TRBJ2-7,TRBV28,TRBD2,TGTGCCAGCAGTTTAAGGCGGGGGGGGCCCTACGAGCAGTACTTC,CASSLRRGGPYEQYF
.,TRBJ1-6,TRBV6-5,TRBD1,TGTGCCAGCAGCCTTCAGGGGGCTGTCAATTCACCCCTCCACTTT,CASSLQGAVNSPLHF
.,TRBJ2-3,TRBV7-2,.,TGTGCCAGCGAGTATGGACTCACCACCGCAGATACGCAGTATTTT,CASEYGLTTADTQYF
few,TRBJ2-5,TRBV2,TRBD2,TGTGCCAGCAGGGGGAGCGGGGGCCAAGAGACCCAGTACTTC,CASRGSGGQETQYF
.,TRBJ2-1,TRBV10-3,TRBD1,TGTGCCATCAGTGATCTTGGACAGGGTTTGTACAATGAGCAGTTCTTC,CAISDLGQGLYNEQFF
.,TRBJ2-7,TRBV7-2,.,TGTGCCAGCAGCTTATTGTGGGAGAAGAGTTACGAGCAGTACTTC,CASSLLWEKSYEQYF
.,TRBJ1-2,TRBV4-3,.,TGCGCCAGCAGCCAAGCAGTAGGGACTGGAGTTGGCTACACCTTC,CASSQAVGTGVGYTF
.,TRBJ1-3,TRBV19,.,TGTGCCAGTATAAGCCCTACTTCTAGTAGAAACACCATATATTTT,CASISPTSSRNTIYF
.,TRBJ1-6,TRBV21-1,.,TGTGCCAGCAAAGACAGGGATAATTCACCCCTCCACTTT,CASKDRDNSPLHF
.,TRBJ2-6,TRBV5-1,.,TGCGCCAGCAGCGGGGCCTCACTCCGCTCTGGGGCCAACGTCCTGACTTTC,CASSGASLRSGANVLTF
few,TRBJ2-7,TRBV5-4,.,TGTGCCAGCAGCGTCGAGGCTACCTCCTACGAGCAGTACTTC,CASSVEATSYEQYF
.,TRBJ2-5,TRBV19,.,TGTGCCAGTAGTATAGGGGGCACAGGGAGCCAAGAGACCCAGTACTTC,CASSIGGTGSQETQYF
.,TRBJ2-7,TRBV18,TRBD1,TGTGCCAGCTCACTCCTACCGGACAGGCCAGCCTACGAGCAGTACTTC,CASSLLPDRPAYEQYF
.,TRBJ2-1,TRBV6-4,TRBD1,TGTGCCAGCAGTGAGCGACCGGGACAGGGAGGAAATGAGCAGTTCTTC,CASSERPGQGGNEQFF
.,TRBJ2-3,TRBV14,.,TGTGCCAGCAGCCAAGCCCTAGCAACCACGCAGTATTTT,CASSQALATTQYF
.,TRBJ2-5,TRBV5-6,TRBD2,TGTGCCAGCAGCTTGTTTGGTGGGAGCGGGGGGGCCAGGGAGACCCAGTACTTC,CASSLFGGSGGARETQYF